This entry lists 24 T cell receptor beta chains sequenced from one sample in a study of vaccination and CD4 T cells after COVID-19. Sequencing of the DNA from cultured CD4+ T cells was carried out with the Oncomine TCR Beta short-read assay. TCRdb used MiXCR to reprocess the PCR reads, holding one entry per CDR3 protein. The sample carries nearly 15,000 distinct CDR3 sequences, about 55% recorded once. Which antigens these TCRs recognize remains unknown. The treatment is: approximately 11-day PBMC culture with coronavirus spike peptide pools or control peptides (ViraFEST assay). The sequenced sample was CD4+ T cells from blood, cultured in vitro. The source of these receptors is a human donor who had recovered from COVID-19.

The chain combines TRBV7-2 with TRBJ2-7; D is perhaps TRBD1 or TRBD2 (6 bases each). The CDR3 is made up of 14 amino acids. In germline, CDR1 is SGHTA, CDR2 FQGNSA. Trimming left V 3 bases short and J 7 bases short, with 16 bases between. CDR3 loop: CASSFPGALREQYF. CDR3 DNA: TGTGCCAGCAGCTTCCCGGGGGCCCTCCGGGAGCAGTACTTC.

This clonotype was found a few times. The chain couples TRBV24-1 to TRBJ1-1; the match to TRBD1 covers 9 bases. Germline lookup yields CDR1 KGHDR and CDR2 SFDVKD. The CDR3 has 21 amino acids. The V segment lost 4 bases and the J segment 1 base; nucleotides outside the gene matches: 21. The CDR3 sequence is CATSEPTSADRGKDWNTEAFF. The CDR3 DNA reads TGTGCCACCAGTGAGCCGACCTCCGCTGACAGGGGGAAGGATTGGAACACTGAAGCTTTCTTT.

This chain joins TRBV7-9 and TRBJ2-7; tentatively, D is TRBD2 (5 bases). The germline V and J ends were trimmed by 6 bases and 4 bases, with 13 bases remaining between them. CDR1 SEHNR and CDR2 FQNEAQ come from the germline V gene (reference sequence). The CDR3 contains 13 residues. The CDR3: CASSAGGPYEQYF. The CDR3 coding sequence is TGTGCCAGCAGTGCTGGAGGACCGTACGAGCAGTACTTC.

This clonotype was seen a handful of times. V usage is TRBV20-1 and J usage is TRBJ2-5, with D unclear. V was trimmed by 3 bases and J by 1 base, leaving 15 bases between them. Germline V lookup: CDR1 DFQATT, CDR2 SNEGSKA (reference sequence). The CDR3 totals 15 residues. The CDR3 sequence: CSARGSSLPQETQYF. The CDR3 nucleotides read TGCAGTGCTAGGGGCTCATCCCTTCCCCAAGAGACCCAGTACTTC.

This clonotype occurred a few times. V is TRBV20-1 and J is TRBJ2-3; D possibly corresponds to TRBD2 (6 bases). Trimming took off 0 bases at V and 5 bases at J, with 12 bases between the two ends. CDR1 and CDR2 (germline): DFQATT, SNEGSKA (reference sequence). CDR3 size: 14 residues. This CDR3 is CSARDPRRGDTQYF. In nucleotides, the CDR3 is TGCAGTGCTAGAGATCCGCGGCGGGGAGATACGCAGTATTTT.

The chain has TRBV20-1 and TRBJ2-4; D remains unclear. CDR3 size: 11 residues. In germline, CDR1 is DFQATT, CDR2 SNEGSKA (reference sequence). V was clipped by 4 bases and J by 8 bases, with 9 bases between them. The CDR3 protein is CSATITDIQYF. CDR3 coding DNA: TGCAGTGCTACCATCACGGACATTCAGTACTTC.

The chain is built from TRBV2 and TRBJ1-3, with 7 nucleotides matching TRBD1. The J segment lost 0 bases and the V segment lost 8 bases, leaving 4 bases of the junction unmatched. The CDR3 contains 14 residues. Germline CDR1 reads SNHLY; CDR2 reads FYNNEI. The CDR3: CASRGQRSGNTIYF. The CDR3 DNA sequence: TGTGCCAGCCGGGGACAGCGCTCTGGAAACACCATATATTTT.

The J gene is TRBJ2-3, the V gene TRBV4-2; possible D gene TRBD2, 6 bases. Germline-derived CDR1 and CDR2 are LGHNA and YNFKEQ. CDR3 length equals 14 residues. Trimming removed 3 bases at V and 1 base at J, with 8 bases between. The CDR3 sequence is CASSQGGGTDTQYF. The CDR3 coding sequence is TGTGCCAGCAGCCAGGGAGGCGGCACAGATACGCAGTATTTT.

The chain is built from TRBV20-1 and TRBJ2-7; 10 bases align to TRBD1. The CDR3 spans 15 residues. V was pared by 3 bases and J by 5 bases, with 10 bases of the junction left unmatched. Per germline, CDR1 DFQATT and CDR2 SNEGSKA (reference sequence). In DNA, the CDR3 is TGCAGTGCTAGGCTCCCGGGACAGGGGACAGACGAGCAGTACTTC. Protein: CSARLPGQGTDEQYF.

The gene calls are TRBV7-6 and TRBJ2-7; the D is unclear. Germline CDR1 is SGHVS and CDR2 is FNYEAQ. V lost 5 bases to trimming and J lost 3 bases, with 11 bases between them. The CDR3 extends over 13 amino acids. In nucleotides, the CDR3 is TGTGCCAGCAGCGCCCGATCCAACTACGAGCAGTACTTC. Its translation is CASSARSNYEQYF.

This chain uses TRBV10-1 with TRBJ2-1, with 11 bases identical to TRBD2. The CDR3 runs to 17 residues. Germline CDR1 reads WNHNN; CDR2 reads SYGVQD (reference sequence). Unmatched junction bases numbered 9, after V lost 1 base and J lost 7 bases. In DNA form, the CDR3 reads TGCGCCAGCAGTGAGTATGTAACTAGCGGGAGTAGGAATGAGCAGTTCTTC. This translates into CASSEYVTSGSRNEQFF.

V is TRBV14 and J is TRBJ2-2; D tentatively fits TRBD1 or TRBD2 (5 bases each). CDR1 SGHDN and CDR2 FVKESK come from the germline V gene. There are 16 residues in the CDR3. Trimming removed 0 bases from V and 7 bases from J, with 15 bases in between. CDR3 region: CASSQEPPGLGGELFF. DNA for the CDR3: TGTGCCAGCAGCCAAGAACCCCCGGGGCTGGGCGGGGAGCTGTTTTTT.

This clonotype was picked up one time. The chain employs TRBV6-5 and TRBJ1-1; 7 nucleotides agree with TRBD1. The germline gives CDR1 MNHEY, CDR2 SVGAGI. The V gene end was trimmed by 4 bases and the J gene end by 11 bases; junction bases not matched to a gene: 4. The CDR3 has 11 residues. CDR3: CASSSRGWAFF. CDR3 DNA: TGTGCCAGCAGTTCCAGGGGGTGGGCTTTCTTT.

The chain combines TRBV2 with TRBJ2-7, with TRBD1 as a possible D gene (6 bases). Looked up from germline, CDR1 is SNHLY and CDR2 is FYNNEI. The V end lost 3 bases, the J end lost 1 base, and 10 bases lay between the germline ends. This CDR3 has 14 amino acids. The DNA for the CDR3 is TGTGCCAGCAGTGAGCAACAGGGATCCTACGAGCAGTACTTC. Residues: CASSEQQGSYEQYF.

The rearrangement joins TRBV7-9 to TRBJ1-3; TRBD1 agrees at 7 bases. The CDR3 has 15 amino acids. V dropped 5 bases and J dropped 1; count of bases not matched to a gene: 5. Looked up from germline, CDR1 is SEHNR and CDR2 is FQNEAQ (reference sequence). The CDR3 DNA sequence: TGTGCCAGCAGCCGGACAGGAGGATCTGGAAACACCATATATTTT. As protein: CASSRTGGSGNTIYF.

The CDR3 here is CASSYSKGRQSWGYTF. DNA of the CDR3: TGTGCCAGCAGTTACTCCAAGGGGCGCCAGTCCTGGGGCTACACCTTC. The chain uses TRBV6-2 or TRBV6-3 and TRBJ1-2, with D possibly TRBD1 on 5 matching bases. Trimming shortened V by 0 bases and J by 8 bases, and 19 bases separated the two germline ends. Per germline, CDR1 MNHEY and CDR2 SVGEGT. The CDR3 is 16 residues long.

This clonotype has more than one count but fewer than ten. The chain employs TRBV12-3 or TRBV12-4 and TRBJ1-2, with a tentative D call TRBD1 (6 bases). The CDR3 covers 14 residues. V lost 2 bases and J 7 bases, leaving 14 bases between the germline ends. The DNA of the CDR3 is TGTGCCAGCAGTTTATGGGGCGGGGGCCGTGGCTACACCTTC. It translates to CASSLWGGGRGYTF.

CDR3 sequence: CASSSGLYNNVLTF. DNA of the CDR3: TGTGCCAGCAGCTCAGGGCTATATAACAACGTCCTGACTTTC. The J gene is TRBJ2-6, the V gene TRBV12-3 or TRBV12-4, with D possibly TRBD1 on 5 matching bases. This CDR3 spans 14 amino acids. V was shortened by 6 bases and J by 9 bases, with 15 bases between the two germline ends.

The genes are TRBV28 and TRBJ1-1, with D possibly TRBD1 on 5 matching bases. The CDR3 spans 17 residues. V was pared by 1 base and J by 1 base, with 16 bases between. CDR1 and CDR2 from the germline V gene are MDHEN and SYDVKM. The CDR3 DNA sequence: TGTGCCAGCAGTTTATCGTTATCGGGGCAGTCGAACACTGAAGCTTTCTTT. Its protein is CASSLSLSGQSNTEAFF.

CDR3 in DNA: TGTGCCAGCTCACCACAAGGCGGGAACAATGAGCAGTTCTTC. Amino acid sequence: CASSPQGGNNEQFF. The chain is built from TRBV18 and TRBJ2-1, with TRBD2 as a possible D gene (6 bases). Germline loops: CDR1 KGHSH, CDR2 LQKENI. The CDR3 consists of 14 residues. V was shortened by 1 base and J by 5 bases, with 9 bases between the two germline ends.

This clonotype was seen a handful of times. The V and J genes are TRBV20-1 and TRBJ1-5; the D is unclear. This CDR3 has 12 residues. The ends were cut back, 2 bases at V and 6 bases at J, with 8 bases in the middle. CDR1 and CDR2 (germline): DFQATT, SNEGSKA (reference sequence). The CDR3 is CSARMRRQPQHF. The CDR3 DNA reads TGCAGTGCTAGAATGCGCCGTCAGCCCCAGCATTTT.

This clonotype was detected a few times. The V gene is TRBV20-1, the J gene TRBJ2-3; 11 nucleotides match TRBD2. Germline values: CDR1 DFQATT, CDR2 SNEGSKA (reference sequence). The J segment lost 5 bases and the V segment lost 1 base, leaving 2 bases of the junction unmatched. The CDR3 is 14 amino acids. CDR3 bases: TGCAGTGCTAGAGGACTAGCGGGAAGAGATACGCAGTATTTT. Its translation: CSARGLAGRDTQYF.

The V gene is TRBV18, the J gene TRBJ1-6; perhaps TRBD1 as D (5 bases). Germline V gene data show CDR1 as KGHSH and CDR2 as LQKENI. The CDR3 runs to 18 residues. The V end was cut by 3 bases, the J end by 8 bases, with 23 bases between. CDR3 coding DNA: TGTGCCAGCTCACCTCAAACCCGGGACCTGATGAATGATTCACCCCTCCACTTT. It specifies CASSPQTRDLMNDSPLHF.

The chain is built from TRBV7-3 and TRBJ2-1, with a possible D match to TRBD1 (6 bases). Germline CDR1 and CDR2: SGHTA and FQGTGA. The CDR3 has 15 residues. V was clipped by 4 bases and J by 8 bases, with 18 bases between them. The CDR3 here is CASSSAQGIGDEQFF. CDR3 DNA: TGTGCCAGCAGCTCCGCGCAGGGGATAGGCGATGAGCAGTTCTTC.